Given below is one T cell receptor (beta chain) in context. This clone was detected only once. Which antigen it targets is not known. Base qualities are not at hand, and no much larger clone is one base apart. In total, just over 650 healthy bone marrow donors made up the cohort. Cohort members were all nominally healthy when sampled, although unrecorded immune exposures were likely present. The donor was CMV seronegative and belonged to the group of over 300 seronegative cohort members. Every donor gave a peripheral blood sample, and the peripheral blood mononuclear cells from that sample were used for TCR beta sequencing. The Qiagen DNeasy Blood Extraction Kit was used to extract genomic DNA from the blood cell samples. Trimming removed 5 bases from V and 1 base from J, leaving 5 bases between the germline ends. According to the germline V gene, CDR1 reads SGHVS and CDR2 reads FNYEAQ. CDR3 length: 12 amino acids, cysteine to phenylalanine. Only the CDR3 DNA is retained, 36 bases long and in frame from the first base.

This entry belongs to a study of cytomegalovirus exposure and HLA in healthy donors (dated by TCRdb to 2017 to 2019). Turning to the overall study: In an earlier analysis of several hundred of the donors, approximately 300 Gb of sequence data and just under 120 million unique TCR beta sequences from 150 million to 200 million T cells were reported. An early release that covered 640 HLA-typed donors contained about 300 gigabases of sequencing data and tens of millions of unique TCR sequences. Among the roughly 400 genotyped donors, approximately 76% belonged to the genetic ancestry cluster associated with self-reported Caucasian donors. The study aimed to test whether signatures of past pathogen exposure could be identified by cataloging public T cell receptors. The study used immunosequencing to profile the T cell repertoires of approximately 640 subjects and linked those repertoires to cytomegalovirus serostatus. Besides the first cohort of more than 650 subjects, a separate validation cohort made up of 120 different subjects was used. To predict cytomegalovirus infection status, the study combined high-throughput TCR immunosequencing, statistical association of individual TCRs with disease status, and machine learning. To study patterns of TCR occurrence, a later analysis re-analyzed previously published TCR beta repertoires from 500 to 850 donors and added high-resolution HLA genotyping. The later analysis used no new phenotypic data to find candidate immune exposures, relying instead on TCR beta sequences and their occurrence across donors. To decide whether each TCR beta V gene segment behaved as functional or pseudogenic, an earlier analysis of some 600 of the donors relied on high-throughput TCR beta sequencing. Donor age, sex, ethnicity and CMV serostatus were compiled together with the repertoire data. Genome-wide SNP genotypes for about 55% of the 666 donors were used in a later genetic analysis, which treated that subset as a discovery cohort. Every repertoire in the discovery cohort had been generated on one and the same sequencing platform. HLA typing covered class I and class II loci at four-digit resolution. The number of typed donors differed by locus: roughly 629-640 for A, B, C, DRB1 and DQB1; some 500 for DQA1; 606 for DPA1; and some 430 for DPB1. Several DR-DQ haplotypes were treated as single units for association and clustering because of strong linkage in the cohort. Across about 380 genotyped donors of the cohort, an average of about 240,000 unique TCR beta nucleotide sequences per donor were sequenced, and around 19% of those sequences were non-productive.

The protocol used for the library was the immunoSEQ multiplex PCR assay. For the multiplex PCR, a mixture combining 60 forward primers for TCR Vbeta segments and 13 reverse primers for TCR Jbeta segments was used. The CDR3 region of rearranged TCR beta genes was amplified from genomic DNA with a multiplex PCR assay. Amplified TCR beta libraries were sequenced as 87-base-pair reads on the Illumina HiSeq System. On the study's bioinformatics: Across the 670 or so repertoires, a later analysis counted 78 million or so unique TCR beta chains, some 11 million of which were shared by at least two donors. To remove PCR and sequencing errors, raw reads were error-corrected and collapsed into unique sequences using a nearest-neighbor algorithm that merged closely related sequences. CDR3 sequences were aligned to IMGT reference sequences to assign V, D and J gene segments. For a sequence to be retained, a match of at least six nucleotides was required to both a V gene segment and a J gene segment. Rearrangements were called productive when the CDR3 lacked stop codons and stayed in frame with V and J; all others were non-productive. CDR3 was defined according to IMGT convention as the region running from the second conserved V-encoded cysteine to the conserved J-encoded phenylalanine. The earlier analysis of 587 of the donors excluded any sequence lacking an unambiguous match to a single V gene segment. In an earlier analysis of several hundred of the donors, V segments were called functional above 56.7% productive rearrangements and were called segregating when the between-donor standard deviation exceeded 5%. A statistical classification framework was developed to diagnose cytomegalovirus status using the catalog of TCR beta chain sequences. In a later analysis, V and J genes were assigned by comparing TCR nucleotide sequences against IMGT/GENE-DB human TR gene sequences. Using the TCRdist pipeline, a later analysis assigned CDR3 sequences along with most-parsimonious VDJ recombination scenarios. In a later analysis, every TCR beta chain was defined by the combination of its CDR3 amino acid sequence and its V-gene family, and reads without a unique V-gene family were dropped. As a way to deal with suspected cross-contamination and a sequencing artifact, a later analysis dropped approximately 590 nucleotide sequences that were highly shared and had low generation probability. In a later analysis, a clonal expansion index was calculated for each public chain from normalized within-repertoire ranks of inferred template counts. In a later analysis, generation probabilities were computed using a VDJ recombination model fitted to out-of-frame rearrangements, and the results were checked against IGoR. In a later analysis, hypergeometric tests were used to score TCR-TCR, TCR-HLA and TCR-CMV co-occurrence, with a repertoire-size bias correction applied to TCR pairs. False discovery rates were estimated in a later analysis by permuting HLA or CMV assignments 20 times. A later analysis grouped co-occurring TCRs with DBSCAN, adding TCRdist sequence similarity when clustering within HLA-allele-positive subsets. Repertoires with fewer than 30,000 or more than 120,000 public chains, plus five repertoires with anomalous nucleotide sharing, were excluded from co-occurrence clustering. In TCRdb, the immuneACCESS table is reduced to in-frame sequences with V and J assigned. These tables do not hold every clone; where another copy was compared, an unresolved V gene accounts for under half, and the others remain unexplained. That table furnishes V, J and clone size, whereas the DNA furnished D and trimming. The sample includes more than 110,000 clones, with around 79% observed a single time. The top ten clonotypes cover about 3% of the sample.

What the research found in general, with its limitations: The study listed over 150 TCR beta chains as associated with cytomegalovirus. A few of the identified cytomegalovirus-associated TCR beta chains were confirmed in vitro to be specific for cytomegalovirus antigens. According to a later analysis, TCR association rates differed among HLA loci, with DRB1 alleles showing the most associated TCRs and HLA-C alleles showing the fewest. HLA typing was unavailable for some donors at each locus, so association tests used only the typed subset. A later analysis found that most CMV-associated TCR beta chains appeared HLA-restricted, with HLA associations seemingly driven largely by CMV exposure. Strong co-occurrence of HLA alleles, especially DR and DQ, made assigning TCR associations to individual alleles difficult. The sequencing pipeline was judged likely to have produced a cluster of highly shared sequence variants as a technical artifact. A later genetic analysis associated a missense DCLRE1C variant with V-gene and J-gene trimming of TCR beta chains, and an independent cohort replicated the association. In a later genetic analysis, fewer N-insertions in productive TCRs were reported among donors in an Asian-associated ancestry cluster than the roughly 700-donor mean. A later analysis found that HLA-associated TCR beta chains were more clonally expanded and had lower generation probabilities than equally common non-associated chains. At a false discovery rate of 0.05, a later analysis linked 15,000 to 20,000 TCR beta sequences to specific HLA alleles. Roughly uniform sequencing depth across donors was assumed in presence/absence analyses, although this assumption may not hold. Linkage disequilibrium might explain the correlated functional status among segregating V segments, but an unknown experimental factor could not be ruled out. A further reported finding was that TCR beta sequences accurately predicted the HLA-A and HLA-B alleles for most subjects in the first cohort. The cohort was sequenced for TCR beta chains only, and without alpha or paired-chain data the features that could be detected were limited. Because counts were too low, roughly 18 rarely observed V segments, including chromosome 9 orphons, were left out of the earlier analysis of 587 of the donors. An earlier analysis of approximately 500 of the donors showed that most TCR beta V segments appeared in productive rearrangements either about 90% or about 30% of the time, which broadly matched IMGT annotations. For the cohort, immune exposure information was limited to CMV serostatus. The classifier was reported to diagnose cytomegalovirus status with high specificity and sensitivity in both the original and validation cohorts. While some public TCRs were present in many individuals, most TCR sequences turned up only very rarely across donors. Some IMGT-functional V segments, including TRBV6-2 and TRBV6-3, could not be distinguished by the 87-base-pair reads and were therefore excluded. The authors suggested that the approach could potentially be extended to other disease states and immunological phenotypes. According to a later analysis, parvovirus B19, influenza, CMV and Epstein-Barr virus appeared linked to several top co-occurrence clusters.

The sequence is built from TRBV7-6 and TRBJ1-2; D gene: possibly TRBD1, on 5 matching bases. The receptor was derived from a female donor in good health and CMV-seronegative. The sample comprised PBMCs. The CDR3 reads as follows: CASSRGNYGYTF. The DNA is as follows: TGTGCCAGCAGCAGGGGTAACTATGGCTACACCTTC.